This T cell receptor (beta chain) was sequenced for a study of cytomegalovirus exposure and HLA in healthy donors (TCRdb year 2017). Concerning the study at large: According to an earlier analysis of a few hundred of the donors, roughly 180 million T cells yielded over 100 million unique TCR beta sequences and around 280 Gb of sequence data. Approximately 300 gigabases of sequencing data and around 88 million unique TCR sequences made up an early release that covered 500 to 700 HLA-typed donors. Of the 300 to 450 genotyped donors, 81% were placed in the genetic ancestry cluster associated with self-reported Caucasian donors. The study aimed to test whether cataloging public T cell receptors could reveal signatures of past pathogen exposure. The study used immunosequencing to profile the T cell repertoires of several hundred subjects and linked those repertoires to cytomegalovirus serostatus. In addition to the first cohort of around 670 subjects, a separate validation cohort of approximately 130 different subjects was used. The study combined high-throughput TCR immunosequencing, statistical association of individual TCRs with disease status, and machine learning to predict cytomegalovirus infection status. A later analysis re-examined previously published TCR beta repertoires from 500 to 700 donors and added high-resolution HLA genotyping to investigate patterns of TCR occurrence. The later analysis used no new phenotypic data to find candidate immune exposures, relying instead on TCR beta sequences and their occurrence across donors. In an earlier analysis of roughly 600 of the donors, high-throughput TCR beta sequencing was used to judge whether each TCR beta V gene segment behaved as functional or pseudogenic. Donor age, sex, ethnicity and CMV serostatus were compiled alongside the repertoire data. In a later genetic analysis, genome-wide SNP genotypes for about three fifths of the 666 donors were used, and that subset was treated as a discovery cohort. All discovery cohort repertoires had been generated on a single sequencing platform. Class I and class II HLA loci were covered by the typing at four-digit resolution. The number of typed donors differed by locus: roughly 629-640 for A, B, C, DRB1 and DQB1; 500 to 550 for DQA1; around 580 for DPA1; and some 430 for DPB1. Because of strong linkage in the cohort, five DR-DQ haplotypes were treated as single units for association and clustering. Among 300 to 500 genotyped donors of the cohort, an average of approximately 240,000 unique TCR beta nucleotide sequences was sequenced per donor, of which 15% to 20% were non-productive.

The cohort consisted of 670 or so healthy bone marrow donors. All cohort members were sampled while nominally healthy, although unrecorded immune exposures were likely present. The donor tested CMV seronegative, placing the donor among the 350 or so seronegative members of the cohort. Every donor gave a peripheral blood sample, and the peripheral blood mononuclear cells from that sample were used for TCR beta sequencing. Genomic DNA extraction from the blood cell samples was performed with the Qiagen DNeasy Blood Extraction Kit. Only a few counts were recorded for this clone. Its cognate antigen has yet to be identified. The sample holds no much larger clone one base away, and base qualities are not on file. The investigation overall reported the following: A further reported finding was that TCR beta sequences accurately predicted the HLA-A and HLA-B alleles for most subjects in the first cohort. The only immune exposure information available for the cohort was CMV serostatus. In vitro tests confirmed that a few of the cytomegalovirus-associated TCR beta chains recognize cytomegalovirus antigens. In this cohort, only TCR beta chains were sequenced, and detectable features were limited by the absence of alpha or paired-chain data. In a later analysis, 16,951 TCR beta sequences were associated with specific HLA alleles at a false discovery rate of 0.05. Correlated functional status among segregating V segments might reflect linkage disequilibrium, but an unknown experimental factor could not be ruled out. The sequencing pipeline was judged likely to have produced a cluster of highly shared sequence variants as a technical artifact. A total of about 150 TCR beta chains were listed by the study as associated with cytomegalovirus. Because some donors lacked HLA typing at each locus, the association tests relied only on the typed subset. Because counts were too low, around 18 rarely observed V segments, including chromosome 9 orphons, were left out of the earlier analysis of 500 to 650 of the donors. A later genetic analysis associated a missense DCLRE1C variant with V-gene and J-gene trimming of TCR beta chains, and an independent cohort replicated the association. A later analysis found that HLA-associated TCR beta chains were more clonally expanded and had lower generation probabilities than equally common non-associated chains. Cytomegalovirus status was reported to be diagnosed by the classifier with high specificity and sensitivity in both the original and validation cohorts. In a later analysis, most CMV-associated TCR beta chains were found to appear HLA-restricted, with HLA associations seemingly driven largely by CMV exposure. The presence/absence analyses assumed that sequencing depth was roughly uniform across donors, and that assumption may not be true. Across donors, most TCR sequences were observed very rarely, whereas some public TCRs were present in many individuals. The authors suggested that the approach could potentially be generalized to other disease states and immunological phenotypes. In a later analysis, several top co-occurrence clusters were reported to appear linked to parvovirus B19, influenza, CMV and Epstein-Barr virus. In an earlier analysis of approximately 590 of the donors, most TCR beta V segments were observed in productive rearrangements about 87% or about 30% of the time, broadly matching IMGT annotations. A later genetic analysis reported fewer N-insertions in productive TCRs among donors in an Asian-associated ancestry cluster than the approximately 670-donor mean. Because the 87-base-pair reads could not distinguish some IMGT-functional V segments, including TRBV6-2 and TRBV6-3, those segments were excluded. When HLA alleles, especially DR and DQ, strongly co-occurred, TCR associations were difficult to assign to individual alleles. A later analysis found that TCR association rates varied across HLA loci, with DRB1 alleles showing the most associated TCRs and HLA-C alleles the fewest.

Library creation used the immunoSEQ multiplex PCR assay. The multiplex PCR relied on a mix of 60 forward primers for TCR Vbeta segments and 13 reverse primers for TCR Jbeta segments. The CDR3 region of rearranged TCR beta genes was amplified from genomic DNA by a multiplex PCR assay. Amplified TCR beta libraries were sequenced as 87-base-pair reads on the Illumina HiSeq System. Per the source publication's procedure: A later analysis counted approximately 74 million unique TCR beta chains across the 550 to 700 repertoires, and roughly 11 million of these chains were shared by at least two donors. Raw reads were error-corrected and collapsed into unique sequences with a nearest-neighbor algorithm that merged closely related sequences to remove PCR and sequencing errors. V, D and J gene segments were assigned by aligning CDR3 sequences to IMGT reference sequences. For a sequence to be retained, a match of at least six nucleotides to both a V gene segment and a J gene segment was required. A rearrangement was called productive if the CDR3 had no stop codons and remained in frame with V and J, and every other rearrangement was called non-productive. Following IMGT convention, CDR3 was defined as the stretch from the second conserved V-encoded cysteine to the conserved J-encoded phenylalanine. Sequences without an unambiguous match to a single V gene segment were excluded from the earlier analysis of about 630 of the donors. An earlier analysis of approximately 590 of the donors called V segments functional above 56.7% productive rearrangements and segregating when the between-donor standard deviation exceeded 5%. A statistical classification framework was built to diagnose cytomegalovirus status from the catalog of TCR beta chain sequences. In a later analysis, V and J genes were assigned by comparing TCR nucleotide sequences against IMGT/GENE-DB human TR gene sequences. The TCRdist pipeline was used in a later analysis to assign CDR3 sequences and most-parsimonious VDJ recombination scenarios. In a later analysis, every TCR beta chain was defined by the combination of its CDR3 amino acid sequence and its V-gene family, and reads without a unique V-gene family were dropped. A later analysis removed several hundred highly shared, low-generation-probability nucleotide sequences to deal with suspected cross-contamination and a sequencing artifact. In a later analysis, a clonal expansion index for each public chain was calculated from normalized within-repertoire ranks of inferred template counts. In a later analysis, generation probabilities were computed using a VDJ recombination model fitted to out-of-frame rearrangements, and the results were checked against IGoR. Hypergeometric tests were used in a later analysis to score TCR-TCR, TCR-HLA and TCR-CMV co-occurrence, with a repertoire-size bias correction applied to the TCR pairs. A later analysis estimated false discovery rates by permuting HLA or CMV assignments 20 times. In a later analysis, co-occurring TCRs were grouped with DBSCAN, and TCRdist sequence similarity was added when clustering was performed within HLA-allele-positive subsets. Co-occurrence clustering excluded repertoires with fewer than 30,000 or more than 120,000 public chains, plus five with anomalous nucleotide sharing. This immuneACCESS table, as held by TCRdb, lists in-frame sequences with V and J called but not all clones. Of the missing ones, under half trace to an unresolved V gene in checked studies; the others have no known cause. That table supplies the V and J calls and clone size; D and trimming were determined from the DNA. The sample includes about 230,000 clones, with about 85% observed a single time. The top ten hold roughly 0.22% of the sample.

V and J are truncated by 7 bases and 0 bases respectively, leaving an intervening sequence of 7 bases. From the cysteine through the phenylalanine, the CDR3 covers 12 amino acids. Only the CDR3 DNA is retained, 36 bases long and in frame from the first base. From the germline V gene, CDR1 is MNHNS and CDR2 is SASEGT. The clonotype was recovered from a girl aged 2 to 9 in good health and CMV-seronegative. The sequence joins TRBV6-1 to TRBJ2-7, with the D gene not clear enough to name. The sequencing input was PBMCs. The encoded CDR3 is CASIPSSYEQYF. The DNA reads as follows: TGTGCCAGCATCCCCAGCTCCTACGAGCAGTACTTC.